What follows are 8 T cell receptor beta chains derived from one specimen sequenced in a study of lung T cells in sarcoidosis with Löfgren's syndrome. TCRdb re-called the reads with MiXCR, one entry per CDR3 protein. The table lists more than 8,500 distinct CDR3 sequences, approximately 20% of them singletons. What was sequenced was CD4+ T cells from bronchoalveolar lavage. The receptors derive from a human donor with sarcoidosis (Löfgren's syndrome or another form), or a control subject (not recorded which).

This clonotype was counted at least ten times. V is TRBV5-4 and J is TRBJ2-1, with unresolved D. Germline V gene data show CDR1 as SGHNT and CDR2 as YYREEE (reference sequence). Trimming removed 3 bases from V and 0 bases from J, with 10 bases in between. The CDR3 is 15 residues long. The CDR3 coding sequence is TGTGCCAGCAGCTGGGAAGGAAGCTCCTACAATGAGCAGTTCTTC. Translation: CASSWEGSSYNEQFF. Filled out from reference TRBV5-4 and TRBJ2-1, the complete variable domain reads ETGVTQSPTHLIKTRGQQVTLRCSSQSGHNTVSWYQQALGQGPQFIFQYYREEENGRGNFPPRFSGLQFPNYSSELNVNALELDDSALYLCASSWEGSSYNEQFFGPGTRLTVL.

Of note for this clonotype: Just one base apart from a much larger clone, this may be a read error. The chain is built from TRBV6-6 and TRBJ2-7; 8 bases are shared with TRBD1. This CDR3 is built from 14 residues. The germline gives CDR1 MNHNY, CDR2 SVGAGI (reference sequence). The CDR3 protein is CARSYSDRVYEQYF. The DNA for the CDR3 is TGTGCCAGAAGTTACTCGGACAGGGTTTACGAGCAGTACTTC.

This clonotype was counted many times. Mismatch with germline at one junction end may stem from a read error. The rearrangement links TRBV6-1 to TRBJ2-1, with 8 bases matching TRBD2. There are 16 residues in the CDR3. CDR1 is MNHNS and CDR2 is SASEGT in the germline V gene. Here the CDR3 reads CASRERGTPSYNEQFF. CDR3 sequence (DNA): TGTGCCAGCCGTGAGCGGGGGACCCCTTCCTACAATGAGCAGTTCTTC.

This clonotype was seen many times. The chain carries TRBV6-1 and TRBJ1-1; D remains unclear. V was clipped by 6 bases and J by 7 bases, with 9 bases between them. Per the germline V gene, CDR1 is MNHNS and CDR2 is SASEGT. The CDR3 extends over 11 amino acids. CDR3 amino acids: CASRHKLEAFF. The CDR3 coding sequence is TGTGCCAGCAGACATAAGCTTGAAGCTTTCTTT.

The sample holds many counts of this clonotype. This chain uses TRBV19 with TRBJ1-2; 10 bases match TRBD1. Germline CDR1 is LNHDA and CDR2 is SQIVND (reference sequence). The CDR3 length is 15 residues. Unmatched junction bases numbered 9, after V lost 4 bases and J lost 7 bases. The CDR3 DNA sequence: TGTGCCAGTAGTACCAGGGACAGGGGACGAGTTGGCTACACCTTC. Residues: CASSTRDRGRVGYTF.

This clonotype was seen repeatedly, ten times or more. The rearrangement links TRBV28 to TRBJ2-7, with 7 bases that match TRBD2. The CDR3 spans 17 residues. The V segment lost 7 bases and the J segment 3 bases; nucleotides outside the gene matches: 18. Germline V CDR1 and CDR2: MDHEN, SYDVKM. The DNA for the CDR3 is TGTGCCAGCACCACGACGGGGGGAGGGCCGATGGGCTACGAGCAGTACTTC. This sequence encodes CASTTTGGGPMGYEQYF.

CDR3 in DNA: TGCGCCAGCAGCTTTGGGGGGAGGGACAATGAGCAGTTCTTC. It codes for CASSFGGRDNEQFF. The rearrangement links TRBV5-1 to TRBJ2-1; 7 nucleotides align to TRBD2. Unmatched junction bases numbered 4, after V lost 2 bases and J lost 5 bases. This CDR3 has 14 residues. CDR1 SGHRS and CDR2 YFSETQ come from the germline V gene.

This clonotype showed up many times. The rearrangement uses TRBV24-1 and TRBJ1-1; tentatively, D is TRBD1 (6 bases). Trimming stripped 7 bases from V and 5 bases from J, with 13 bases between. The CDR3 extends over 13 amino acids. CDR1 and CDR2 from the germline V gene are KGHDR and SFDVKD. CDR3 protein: CATRRTEVTEAFF. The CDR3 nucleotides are TGTGCCACCAGAAGGACAGAGGTTACTGAAGCTTTCTTT.